This TCR beta chain was recorded in a study of identical twins. One entry per CDR3 protein, called by TCRdb with MiXCR from the 5' RACE reads. The table lists fewer than 500,000 distinct CDR3 sequences, roughly a quarter of them singletons, with around 3% in the top ten. The length of the CDR3 is 12 residues. With 7 bases removed from V and 6 bases from J, the gap between germline ends came to 7 bases. CDR1 and CDR2 (germline): MNHEY, SVGAGI. A further study also used this sample, focusing on T cells expressing NK-cell markers. That paper adds: Leadership of the CD3+CD56-NKG2C+ fraction also belonged to these clonotypes in four donors.

Sequencing was carried out using CD4+ T cells sorted from blood. The clonotype originates from a woman aged 18-35 years in good health. J is TRBJ1-6 and V is TRBV6-5, with D possibly being TRBD1 (6 bases). The CDR3: CASNRVNSPLHF. The CDR3 nucleotides read TGTGCCAGCAACAGGGTTAATTCACCCCTCCACTTT.